This entry concerns a single T cell receptor beta chain. The sample is drawn from a study of blood T cell repertoires in COVID-19. Overall study context: Samples representing acute and convalescent COVID-19 were sourced from the United States, Italy and Spain.

The assay was immunoSEQ multiplex PCR, and TCRdb's table has in-frame clones only and misses some. The table shows some 430,000 clones, with less than 95% occurring only once. The CDR3 consists of 16 residues. Germline loops: CDR1 LNHDA, CDR2 SQIVND (reference sequence). The J segment lost 0 bases and the V segment lost 9 bases, leaving 7 bases of the junction unmatched. Ages ranged from about 18 to 90 years, with residence in around 24 US areas. The specimen sequenced was PBMCs or T cells enriched from blood (not recorded which). The chain couples TRBV19 to TRBJ2-7, with TRBD2 identical over 14 bases. This sequence was found in a man younger than 30 who had recovered from COVID-19. This chain's CDR3 is CASRAGLAGDSYEQYF. The CDR3 DNA sequence: TGTGCCAGCCGAGCGGGACTAGCGGGAGACTCCTACGAGCAGTACTTC.